This T cell receptor beta chain was sequenced during a study of blood T cell repertoires in COVID-19. Study in general: In each case, the material was cDNA or gDNA derived from T cells, B-cell-depleted T cells, or PBMCs.

This clone was seen a handful of times. Under the authors' procedure: Cell counts per sample came from amplifying reference gene primers. Assay: immunoSEQ multiplex PCR; the TCRdb copy retains only in-frame clones and omits some. D and trimming come from the DNA, and the V and J calls and clone size come from that table. The sample holds around 310,000 clones, around 89% seen once. Trimming shortened V by 3 bases and J by 3 bases, and 12 bases separated the two germline ends. Germline loops: CDR1 LNHDA, CDR2 SQIVND (reference sequence). The length of the CDR3 is 14 residues. The Seattle patients, enrolled during active infection, were followed longitudinally.

Specimen: peripheral blood. V usage is TRBV19 and J usage is TRBJ2-7, with D possibly TRBD2 on 6 matching bases. This clonotype was obtained from a woman aged 40-49 years with COVID-19, enrolled during active disease. The CDR3 sequence is CASSIRASVYEQYF. Written as DNA, the CDR3 is TGTGCCAGTAGTATTCGGGCTAGCGTCTACGAGCAGTACTTC.